This is a list of T cell receptor beta chains from one sample in a study of T cell repertoires in cytomegalovirus infection. A single record per CDR3 protein comes from TCRdb applying MiXCR to the reads. The sample lists around 570,000 distinct CDR3 sequences, about 39% occurring once. The antigens of these receptors remain unknown. The source material was cultured PBMCs, sampled from culture after CMV antigen stimulation. These receptors were taken from a human donor in good health (CMV status not recorded). Some clones in this sample may be carry-over from other donors' samples. The conserved cysteine and the conserved F or W are not part of the CDR3 here. Each record gives: D gene, J gene, V gene, CDR3 protein. The D gene is left open where the match is weak.

NA | TRBJ2-7 | TRBV6-5 | ASSYSRTSYEQY
NA | TRBJ1-1 | TRBV6-2/TRBV6-3 | ASSYWRPLNTEAF
TRBD2 | TRBJ2-1 | TRBV7-9 | ASVIGTSGVDEQF
NA | TRBJ2-1 | TRBV5-5 | ASSEQTGVHNEQF
NA | TRBJ2-3 | TRBV6-9 | ASSYFPSTDTQY
TRBD2 | TRBJ2-7 | TRBV6-8 | ASSRGVYEQY
TRBD2 | TRBJ2-4 | TRBV20-1 | SAREFGGGSYIQY
NA | TRBJ2-3 | TRBV3-1 | ASRPTQADTQY
NA | TRBJ2-7 | TRBV14 | ASTLSQGFYYEQY
NA | TRBJ2-5 | TRBV2 | ASSVGAPQTQY
NA | TRBJ2-1 | TRBV6-5 | ASSRAHEQF
TRBD2 | TRBJ2-4 | TRBV11-2 | ASSFRAGGPDIQY
NA | TRBJ1-2 | TRBV7-8 | ASSLGGAATLNYGYT
NA | TRBJ2-5 | TRBV7-2 | ASSLGGRFQETQY
TRBD1 | TRBJ1-2 | TRBV7-6 | ASSPGTDANYGYT
NA | TRBJ2-7 | TRBV11-2 | ASSRTPFYVKQY
TRBD2 | TRBJ2-3 | TRBV20-1 | SARKAGGPDTQY
TRBD2 | TRBJ2-1 | TRBV20-1 | SAPRTSGGAPF
TRBD1 | TRBJ2-1 | TRBV7-9 | ASSPQGVNEQF
NA | TRBJ1-2 | TRBV10-3 | AAGDTYGYT
NA | TRBJ2-5 | TRBV12-3/TRBV12-4 | ASSLTLGLTSGETQY
NA | TRBJ2-7 | TRBV18 | ASSPTIGVYEQY
NA | TRBJ1-3 | TRBV7-2 | ASSLHQAAGNTIY